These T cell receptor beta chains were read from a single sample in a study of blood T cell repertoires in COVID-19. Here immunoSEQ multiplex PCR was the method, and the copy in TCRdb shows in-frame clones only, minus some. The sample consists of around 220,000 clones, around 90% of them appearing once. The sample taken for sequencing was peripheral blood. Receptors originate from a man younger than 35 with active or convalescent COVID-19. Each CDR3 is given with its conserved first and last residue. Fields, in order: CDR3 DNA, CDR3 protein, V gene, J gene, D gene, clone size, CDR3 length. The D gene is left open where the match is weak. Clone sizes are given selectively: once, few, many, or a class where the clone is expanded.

TGTGCCAGCAGTCTTGGACAGGTCGGAGAGACCCAGTACTTC	CASSLGQVGETQYF	TRBV28	TRBJ2-5	TRBD1	NA	14
TGCGCCAGCAGCCAAGAAGATAGCGGGAGCTCCTACAATGAGCAGTTCTTC	CASSQEDSGSSYNEQFF	TRBV4-3	TRBJ2-1	TRBD2	NA	17
TGTGCCAGCTCACTGGGACAGGGACAGAACACTGAAGCTTTCTTT	CASSLGQGQNTEAFF	TRBV18	TRBJ1-1	TRBD1	NA	15
TGTGCCAGCAGCGCGGGACTAGCGGGAGGAGGGCGGGAGACCCAGTACTTC	CASSAGLAGGGRETQYF	TRBV5-8	TRBJ2-5	TRBD2	NA	17
TGTGCCAGCAGTTTAATTGGGACAGGGGTTAACTATGGCTACACCTTC	CASSLIGTGVNYGYTF	TRBV28	TRBJ1-2	TRBD1	NA	16
TGTGCCATCAGCCCGGGACAGGCTTCCTACGAGCAGTACTTC	CAISPGQASYEQYF	TRBV10-3	TRBJ2-7	TRBD1	NA	14
TGTGCCAGCAGGCCCGGACAGGGGAATTTCCATGAGCAGTTCTTC	CASRPGQGNFHEQFF	TRBV5-4	TRBJ2-1	TRBD1	NA	15
TGTGCCTGGATGAGACTAACACCCTACAATGAGCAGTTCTTC	CAWMRLTPYNEQFF	TRBV30	TRBJ2-1	NA	NA	14
TGTGCCAGCAGTTTACGGGAGGGGGCGATCACTGAAGCTTTCTTT	CASSLREGAITEAFF	TRBV27	TRBJ1-1	TRBD1	NA	15
TGTGCCAGCATCGTGTCCCGTCTAGGGGACACCGGGGAGCTGTTTTTT	CASIVSRLGDTGELFF	TRBV5-5	TRBJ2-2	NA	NA	16
TGTGCCTGGAGCCCTCCTAGCGGACGTGGCGCCAAAAACATTCAGTACTTC	CAWSPPSGRGAKNIQYF	TRBV30	TRBJ2-4	TRBD2	NA	17
TGCAGCGGCGGTGAGAAGACAGGGGATAGGGGCTATGCCTATGGCTACACCTTC	CSGGEKTGDRGYAYGYTF	TRBV29-1	TRBJ1-2	TRBD1	NA	18
TGTGCCAGCAGCCAAGGCAGTGGAAACACCATATATTTT	CASSQGSGNTIYF	TRBV3-1/TRBV3-2	TRBJ1-3	NA	NA	13
TGTGCCAGCAGACTAGCGGGAGGGCGAAGTTATGAGCAGTTCTTC	CASRLAGGRSYEQFF	TRBV28	TRBJ2-1	TRBD2	NA	15
TGTGCCAGCTCACCCGACAGGGGGGGATGGACTGAAGCTTTCTTT	CASSPDRGGWTEAFF	TRBV18	TRBJ1-1	TRBD1	NA	15
TGTGCCAGCAGCTCCCATTTGTATGAGCAGTTCTTC	CASSSHLYEQFF	TRBV7-2	TRBJ2-1	NA	NA	12
TGTGCCAGTAGAACCGACAGGGGCACCCGTAATTCACCCCTCCACTTT	CASRTDRGTRNSPLHF	TRBV19	TRBJ1-6	TRBD1	NA	16
TGTGCCAGCAGCCCATCGATAAGCTCAGGTTATGGCTACACCTTC	CASSPSISSGYGYTF	TRBV9	TRBJ1-2	NA	NA	15
TGTGCTAGTGGTTTGCCCGGGAGTGAAAAACTGTTTTTT	CASGLPGSEKLFF	TRBV12-5	TRBJ1-4	NA	NA	13
TGCGCCAGCAGCCCGCCCGGGACCTCTGGTTGGACTACTTATGGCTACACCTTC	CASSPPGTSGWTTYGYTF	TRBV4-1	TRBJ1-2	NA	few	18
TGCGCCAGCAGGATCCTAGCGGGAGCGCGCGGTATTACCGGGGAGCTGTTTTTT	CASRILAGARGITGELFF	TRBV5-1	TRBJ2-2	TRBD2	few	18
TGTGCCAGCAGCCGGGACAGACGCACAGATACGCAGTATTTT	CASSRDRRTDTQYF	TRBV3-1/TRBV3-2	TRBJ2-3	TRBD1	NA	14
TGTGCCATCAGTGAGATTACTAGCGGACCCTACGAGCAGTACTTC	CAISEITSGPYEQYF	TRBV10-3	TRBJ2-7	TRBD2	NA	15
TGCGCCAGCAGCTTGGGGAGCGGTAGCACAGATACGCAGTATTTT	CASSLGSGSTDTQYF	TRBV5-1	TRBJ2-3	NA	NA	15
TGTGCCAGCAGCTCGGCCGACACAGCGAACACTGAAGCTTTCTTT	CASSSADTANTEAFF	TRBV9	TRBJ1-1	NA	NA	15
TGTGCCAGCAGCTTCATTCAGGGAAGCGGGGCCAACGTCCTGACTTTC	CASSFIQGSGANVLTF	TRBV5-6	TRBJ2-6	NA	NA	16
TGTGCCACCAGTGCAGGGGCGAACACTGAAGCTTTCTTT	CATSAGANTEAFF	TRBV24-1	TRBJ1-1	NA	NA	13
TGTGCCATCAGCGCAGGGGGGTTCGGCAATCAGCCCCAGCATTTT	CAISAGGFGNQPQHF	TRBV10-3	TRBJ1-5	TRBD1	NA	15
TGTGCCAGCAGTTACGACAGGAGCGGCAATCAGCCCCAGCATTTT	CASSYDRSGNQPQHF	TRBV28	TRBJ1-5	NA	NA	15
TGTGCCAGCAGCGTCTACAGCCAACCCTCCTACGAGCAGTACTTC	CASSVYSQPSYEQYF	TRBV9	TRBJ2-7	NA	NA	15
TGTGCCAGCAGTGACGCTAGCGGGACAGATACGCAGTATTTT	CASSDASGTDTQYF	TRBV6-1	TRBJ2-3	TRBD2	NA	14
TGTGCCAGTAGCGAACACCGGGACAGGATTAACTATGGCTACACCTTC	CASSEHRDRINYGYTF	TRBV19	TRBJ1-2	TRBD1	once	16
TGTGCCAGCACAGGACACTCAATTCCTGAAGCTTTCTTT	CASTGHSIPEAFF	TRBV2	TRBJ1-1	NA	NA	13
TGTGCCAGCTCGCCCGGGACAGGCTACGAGCAGTACTTC	CASSPGTGYEQYF	TRBV18	TRBJ2-7	TRBD1	NA	13
TGTGCCAGCAGCTTGGCCGAGGCTAGTCACCATGAGCAGTTCTTC	CASSLAEASHHEQFF	TRBV5-4	TRBJ2-1	NA	NA	15
TGCGCCAGCAGCTTGGCTGGGGCGGGGGGCAACTACGAGCAGTACTTC	CASSLAGAGGNYEQYF	TRBV5-1	TRBJ2-7	TRBD2	NA	16
TGTGCCAGCCAGAAACAGGGATCTAACTATGGCTACACCTTC	CASQKQGSNYGYTF	TRBV27	TRBJ1-2	NA	NA	14
TGTGCCAGCAGTTTATCGGGCGACAGGGTGAACACTGAAGCTTTCTTT	CASSLSGDRVNTEAFF	TRBV27	TRBJ1-1	TRBD1	NA	16
TGTGCCAGCAGGGTAGAGCTCCTGAACACTGAAGCTTTCTTT	CASRVELLNTEAFF	TRBV2	TRBJ1-1	NA	NA	14
TGTGCCACCAGTAATTCCGGGACTAGCGGGAGGGGATTCTACAATGAGCAGTTCTTC	CATSNSGTSGRGFYNEQFF	TRBV24-1	TRBJ2-1	TRBD2	once	19
TGTGCCAGCAGGCACACAGGGGGCGAGTATGGCTACACCTTC	CASRHTGGEYGYTF	TRBV6-6	TRBJ1-2	TRBD1	NA	14
TGTGCCAGCAGTTGGGCCCGTCGCACAGATACGCAGTATTTT	CASSWARRTDTQYF	TRBV27	TRBJ2-3	NA	NA	14
TGTGCCAGCAGCTTACCCGTCGGACAGGGTTACGAGCAGTACTTC	CASSLPVGQGYEQYF	TRBV11-2	TRBJ2-7	TRBD1	NA	15
TGTGCCAGCAGCATGGGACTAGCACCTACCTACGAGCAGTACTTC	CASSMGLAPTYEQYF	TRBV11-2	TRBJ2-7	TRBD2	NA	15
TGTGCCAGCAGCCAAGAGGCGGGAGGGATCCAAGAGACCCAGTACTTC	CASSQEAGGIQETQYF	TRBV4-2	TRBJ2-5	TRBD2	NA	16
TGCGCCAGCAGCTTGGTGGGACAGGGGGCCAATGAGCAGTTCTTC	CASSLVGQGANEQFF	TRBV5-1	TRBJ2-1	TRBD1	NA	15
TGTGCCAGCAGCCAGGGTTGGGCGGGGGCGCATCAGTTCTTC	CASSQGWAGAHQFF	TRBV11-3	TRBJ2-1	NA	NA	14
TGTGCCATAGGGACGGGAGGCACAGATACGCAGTATTTT	CAIGTGGTDTQYF	TRBV10-3	TRBJ2-3	NA	NA	13
TGCGCCAGCACCTCGTCGGGGAACACCGGGGAGCTGTTTTTT	CASTSSGNTGELFF	TRBV5-1	TRBJ2-2	NA	NA	14
TGTGCTAGCAGCTTAGGAGGGTCCGGGGAGCTGTTTTTT	CASSLGGSGELFF	TRBV7-7	TRBJ2-2	NA	NA	13
TGTGCCAGCAGCGTAGGGGCTAGCAATCAGCCCCAGCATTTT	CASSVGASNQPQHF	TRBV9	TRBJ1-5	NA	NA	14
TGTGCTAGTGGTCCGGGGACAGGATTCACAGATACGCAGTATTTT	CASGPGTGFTDTQYF	TRBV12-5	TRBJ2-3	TRBD1	NA	15
TGCAGCGTTGGGCAGGGGGATGGCTACACCTTC	CSVGQGDGYTF	TRBV29-1	TRBJ1-2	TRBD1	NA	11